Following are 15 T cell receptor beta chains from one sample sequenced in a study of T cell responses to AZD1222 COVID-19 vaccine. TCRdb's copy holds only in-frame clones and misses some; the assay was immunoSEQ multiplex PCR. The sample lists approximately 94,000 clones, 85% to 95% occurring once. The sequencing here drew on peripheral blood, taken on day 0 of AZD1222 vaccination. Receptors were obtained from an adult in good health.

The genes are TRBV4-2 and TRBJ2-3; TRBD2 aligns across 9 bases. Germline CDR1 and CDR2: LGHNA and YNFKEQ. This CDR3 contains 15 residues. J gave up 3 bases and V 6 bases, and 7 bases lay outside the gene matches. This CDR3 reads CASRVAGVGTDTQYF. CDR3 DNA: TGTGCCAGCAGGGTAGCGGGAGTAGGGACAGATACGCAGTATTTT.

The chain has TRBV4-2 and TRBJ1-1; D ambiguous. V lost 1 base, J lost 1 base, and 10 bases lay in between. CDR1 and CDR2 (germline): LGHNA, YNFKEQ. The CDR3 has 15 amino acids. The CDR3 DNA is TGTGCCAGCAGCCAAGTTCAAGGTCGGAACACTGAAGCTTTCTTT. Amino acids: CASSQVQGRNTEAFF.

The chain recombines TRBV29-1 with TRBJ2-5, with 9 positions matching TRBD2. Germline lookup yields CDR1 SQVTM and CDR2 ANQGSEA. This CDR3 is 15 amino acids long. The ends lost 4 bases at V and 3 bases at J; junction bases unmatched: 9. This CDR3 is CSVVLRTSAEETQYF. The CDR3 DNA is TGCAGCGTTGTTCTCAGGACTAGCGCGGAAGAGACCCAGTACTTC. Full variable domain (outside the CDR3, taken from reference TRBV29-1 and TRBJ2-5): SAVISQKPSRDICQRGTSLTIQCQVDSQVTMMFWYRQQPGQSLTLIATANQGSEATYESGFVIDKFPISRPNLTFSTLTVSNMSPEDSSIYLCSVVLRTSAEETQYFGPGTRLLVL.

The chain uses TRBV4-1 and TRBJ2-7; D is ambiguous. Trimming took off 4 bases at V and 0 bases at J, with 13 bases between the two ends. CDR3 length: 15 residues. Germline assignment: CDR1 MGHRA and CDR2 YSYEKL. The CDR3 nucleotides read TGCGCCAGCAGCCGCTCCGATTGGGACTCCTACGAGCAGTACTTC. This gives the protein CASSRSDWDSYEQYF.

This chain uses TRBV29-1 with TRBJ1-2; perhaps TRBD1 as D (6 bases). The V gene's germline CDR1 is SQVTM and CDR2 ANQGSEA. The germline V and J ends were trimmed by 1 base and 7 bases, with 10 bases remaining between them. This CDR3 has 12 amino acids. The CDR3 DNA reads as TGCAGCGTTGAAGCGGGGGCGGGTGGCTACACCTTC. This sequence encodes CSVEAGAGGYTF.

This clone showed up just once. This chain joins TRBV30 and TRBJ2-3, with 10 bases aligning to TRBD1. The CDR3 is 16 amino acids. Germline values: CDR1 GTSNPN, CDR2 SVGIG (reference sequence). In nucleotides, the CDR3 is TGTGCTTACGGACCCCAGACAGGGGGCAATACAGATACGCAGTATTTT. Its protein is CAYGPQTGGNTDTQYF.

The chain joins TRBV20-1 to TRBJ1-2; perhaps TRBD1 as D (5 bases). Trimming removed 4 bases at V and 2 bases at J, with 17 bases between. Germline values: CDR1 DFQATT, CDR2 SNEGSKA (reference sequence). The CDR3 extends over 15 amino acids. The CDR3 sequence: CSANDEGTGNYGYTF. CDR3 in DNA: TGCAGTGCTAATGATGAGGGGACGGGGAACTATGGCTACACCTTC.

This chain links TRBV28 with TRBJ1-6, with 7 bases identical to TRBD1. V trimming: 5 bases; J trimming: 5 bases; junction bases outside the gene matches: 6. From germline, CDR1 is MDHEN and CDR2 SYDVKM. The CDR3 is 15 amino acids. CDR3 loop: CASSRRDSDNSPLHF. CDR3 DNA: TGTGCCAGCAGTCGACGGGACAGCGATAATTCACCCCTCCACTTT.

The genes are TRBV6-5 and TRBJ1-1, with D unclear. Trimming took off 6 bases at V and 2 bases at J, with 10 bases between the two ends. The CDR3 length is 13 residues. The germline V gene has CDR1 MNHEY and CDR2 SVGAGI. CDR3 sequence reads: CASSKEINTEAFF. The CDR3 DNA reads TGTGCCAGCAGCAAGGAAATCAACACTGAAGCTTTCTTT.

V usage is TRBV29-1 and J usage is TRBJ1-4; a weak D match, TRBD1 (5 bases). The germline gives CDR1 SQVTM, CDR2 ANQGSEA. With 7 bases removed from V and 4 bases from J, the gap between germline ends came to 13 bases. CDR3 size: 13 residues. CDR3 coding DNA: TGCAGCGCCCTCGGACACCGTAATGAAAAACTGTTTTTT. Protein sequence: CSALGHRNEKLFF.

This clone was detected once. The chain recombines TRBV30 with TRBJ2-2, with D perhaps assigned TRBD1 or TRBD2 (5 bases each). V lost 4 bases, J lost 7 bases, and 16 bases lay in between. The germline CDR1 and CDR2 sequences are GTSNPN and SVGIG (reference sequence). The CDR3 consists of 14 residues. CDR3 loop: CAWIGTKGHGELFF. The CDR3 region has the DNA TGTGCCTGGATTGGGACCAAGGGGCACGGGGAGCTGTTTTTT.

The chain is built from TRBV7-9 and TRBJ1-1, with 8 bases identical to TRBD1. The CDR3 has 17 amino acids. Germline trimming cut 5 bases from V and 4 bases from J; bases unmatched to any gene: 15. Germline values: CDR1 SEHNR, CDR2 FQNEAQ (reference sequence). Here the CDR3 DNA reads TGTGCCAGCAGCACTAACCGGGACAGGAGTTTTATCACTGAAGCTTTCTTT. Its protein product is CASSTNRDRSFITEAFF. The entire variable domain, with the rest obtained from reference TRBV7-9 and TRBJ1-1, is as follows: DTGVSQNPRHKITKRGQNVTFRCDPISEHNRLYWYRQTLGQGPEFLTYFQNEAQLEKSRLLSDRFSAERPKGSFSTLEIQRTEQGDSAMYLCASSTNRDRSFITEAFFGQGTRLTVV.

The V call is TRBV9, the J call TRBJ2-7; 10 positions agree with TRBD2. Germline V gives CDR1 SGDLS, CDR2 YYNGEE. The CDR3 has 14 amino acids. The V and J ends lost 2 bases and 3 bases, in that order; junction bases with no gene match: 2. The DNA of the CDR3 is TGTGCCAGCAGCGTGGCTAGCGGGAGCTACGAGCAGTACTTC. Translation: CASSVASGSYEQYF.

This sequence joins TRBV9 and TRBJ2-7; D gene unclear. The CDR3 spans 14 residues. Deletions cut 4 bases from V and 0 bases from J, with 11 bases between. Germline values: CDR1 SGDLS, CDR2 YYNGEE. The CDR3 loop is CASSNTHSSYEQYF. The CDR3 DNA reads as TGTGCCAGCAGCAACACACATAGCTCCTACGAGCAGTACTTC.

The chain couples TRBV9 to TRBJ2-2; 9 bases agree with TRBD1. Germline V lookup: CDR1 SGDLS, CDR2 YYNGEE. V was clipped by 4 bases and J by 4 bases; unmatched bases: 8. The CDR3 covers 16 residues. CDR3 DNA sequence: TGTGCCAGCAGCAACACAGGGGGCTGGAGCACCGGGGAGCTGTTTTTT. It encodes CASSNTGGWSTGELFF.